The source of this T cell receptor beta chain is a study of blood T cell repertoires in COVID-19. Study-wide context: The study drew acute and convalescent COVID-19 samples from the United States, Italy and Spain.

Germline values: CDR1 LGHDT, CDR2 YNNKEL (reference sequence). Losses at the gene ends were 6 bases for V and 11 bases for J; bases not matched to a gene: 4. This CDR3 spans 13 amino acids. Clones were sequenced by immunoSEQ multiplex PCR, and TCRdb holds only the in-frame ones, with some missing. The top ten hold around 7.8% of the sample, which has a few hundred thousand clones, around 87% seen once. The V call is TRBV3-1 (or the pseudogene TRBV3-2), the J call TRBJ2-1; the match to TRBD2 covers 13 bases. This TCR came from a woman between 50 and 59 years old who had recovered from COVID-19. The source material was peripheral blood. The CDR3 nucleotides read TGTGCCAGCAGTCCGGGACTAGCGGGGCAGCAGTTCTTC. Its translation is CASSPGLAGQQFF.